The T cell receptor beta chain described here comes from a study of OX40 agonist ivuxolimab in advanced cancers. Study-wide background: A history of anti-PD-1, anti-PD-L1 or anti-CTLA-4 therapy was acceptable, and approximately 39% had some. Partial responses were recorded for three patients, including one with hepatocellular carcinoma and two with cutaneous melanoma. General observations from the study: Partial responders at 0.1-3.0 mg/kg had among the lowest clonal expansion.

Baseline was the first blood sampling point, followed by cycle 4 day 1 and cycle 7 day 1. Points on this clone: Its antigen remains unknown.

Data came from immunoSEQ multiplex PCR; TCRdb stores just in-frame clones and leaves some out. The data show roughly 48,000 clones, around 84% seen once. The CDR3 totals 16 residues. The germline CDR1 and CDR2 sequences are MGHRA and YSYEKL. Trimming removed 1 base from V and 2 bases from J; junction bases left unmatched: 7. This chain joins TRBV4-1 and TRBJ1-2; 7 bases line up with TRBD1. This TCR was sampled from an adult with an advanced solid tumor such as melanoma, head and neck, liver or kidney cancer. This sample comprised CD4+ or CD8+ T cells sorted from blood, obtained in a trial of the OX40 agonist ivuxolimab. CDR3 loop: CASSQAGDRSNYGYTF. As DNA, the CDR3 is TGCGCCAGCAGCCAAGCGGGGGACAGATCGAACTATGGCTACACCTTC.